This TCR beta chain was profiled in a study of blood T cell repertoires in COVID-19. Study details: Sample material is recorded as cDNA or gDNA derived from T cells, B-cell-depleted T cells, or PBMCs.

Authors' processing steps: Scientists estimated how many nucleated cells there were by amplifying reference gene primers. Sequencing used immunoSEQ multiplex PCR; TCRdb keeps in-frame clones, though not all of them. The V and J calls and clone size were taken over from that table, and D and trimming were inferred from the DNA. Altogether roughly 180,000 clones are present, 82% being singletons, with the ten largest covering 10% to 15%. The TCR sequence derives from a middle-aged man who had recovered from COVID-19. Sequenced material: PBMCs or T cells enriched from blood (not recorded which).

The CDR3 is CAWSGGLLDEQYF. The CDR3 DNA follows: TGTGCCTGGAGTGGTGGACTCTTAGACGAGCAGTACTTC. The V and J genes are TRBV30 and TRBJ2-7, with TRBD2 as a possible D gene (5 bases). Germline V gene data show CDR1 as GTSNPN and CDR2 as SVGIG (reference sequence). The CDR3 is made up of 13 amino acids. V lost 1 base, J lost 5 bases, and 12 bases lay in between.